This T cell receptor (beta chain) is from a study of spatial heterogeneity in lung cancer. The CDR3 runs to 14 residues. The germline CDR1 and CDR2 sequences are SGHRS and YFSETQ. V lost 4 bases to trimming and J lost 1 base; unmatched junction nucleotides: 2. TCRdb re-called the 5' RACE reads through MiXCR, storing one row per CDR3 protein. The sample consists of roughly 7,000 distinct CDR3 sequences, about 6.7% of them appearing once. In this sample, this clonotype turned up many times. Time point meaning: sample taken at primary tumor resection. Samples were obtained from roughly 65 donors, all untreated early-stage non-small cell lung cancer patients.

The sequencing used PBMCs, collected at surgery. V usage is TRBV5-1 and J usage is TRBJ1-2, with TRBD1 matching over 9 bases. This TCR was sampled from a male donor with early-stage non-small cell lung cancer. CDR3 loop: CASSLGQGNYGYTF. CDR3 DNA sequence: TGCGCCAGCAGCCTGGGACAGGGTAACTATGGCTACACCTTC.